The 2 T cell receptor beta chains presented below share a single source sample, sequenced in a study of blood T cell repertoires in COVID-19. Profiling relied on immunoSEQ multiplex PCR, and the TCRdb table lists in-frame clones only, not all of them. The table lists about 140,000 clones, about 90% of them singletons, with approximately 11% in the top ten. Sequences were obtained from peripheral blood. The receptors come from a woman over 75 with acute or convalescent COVID-19.

V usage is TRBV6-1 and J usage is TRBJ1-1; D may be TRBD1 (5 bases). V was clipped by 1 base and J by 9 bases, with 12 bases between them. CDR1 and CDR2 from the germline V gene are MNHNS and SASEGT. The CDR3 runs to 13 residues. CDR3 in amino acids: CASSEEGRVKAFF. The DNA of the CDR3 is TGTGCCAGCAGTGAAGAGGGGAGGGTTAAAGCTTTCTTT.

This chain uses TRBV6-5 with TRBJ1-6, with 8 bases identical to TRBD1. Germline V gives CDR1 MNHEY, CDR2 SVGAGI. The V and J ends lost 10 bases and 3 bases, in that order; junction bases with no gene match: 5. The CDR3 sequence is 14 residues long. In DNA form, the CDR3 reads TGTGCCATTAGGACAGGGTACTATAATTCACCCCTCCACTTT. As protein: CAIRTGYYNSPLHF.